This T cell receptor (beta chain) was profiled in a study of regulatory T cells in long-lasting Graves disease. Study conclusions and caveats: Researchers reported studying only peripheral blood, not thyroid tissue.

This clonotype has a handful of counts. Its specificity is unknown. Time point: newly diagnosed GD, antithyroid drugs for less than 3 months. From RNA extracted from PBMCs, the TCR library was made. Building the TCR beta libraries relied on iRepertoire HTBI primers, and CDR3 regions underwent Arm-PCR. TCRdb re-analysed the multiplex PCR reads in MiXCR, keeping a single row per CDR3 protein. This table has a few hundred thousand distinct CDR3 sequences, 15% to 20% appearing once. Trimming took 1 base from V and 4 from J, leaving 12 bases between them. The CDR3 length is 15 residues. Germline V lookup: CDR1 SGHTS, CDR2 YDEGEE. These data were likewise used in another study, on T cells in Graves' hyperthyroidism and ophthalmopathy. As that report states: Uncontrolled infection, other autoimmune disease, pregnancy or lactation disqualified patients from enrolment. Most expanded thyroid clonotypes above 0.001 also appeared in blood.

The origin of this receptor is a young woman with Graves disease. The sequences come from peripheral blood mononuclear cells (PBMCs), collected at new diagnosis, from a patient treated with antithyroid drugs. The chain joins TRBV5-8 to TRBJ2-1; D is unresolved. In nucleotides, the CDR3 is TGTGCCAGCAGCTTGAAGGAGCTTGCATACAATGAGCAGTTCTTC. Its protein product is CASSLKELAYNEQFF.